This T cell receptor (beta chain) was profiled in a study of shared clonotypes between healthy human individuals. The CDR3 consists of 11 residues. Germline lookup yields CDR1 DFQATT and CDR2 SNEGSKA (reference sequence). V lost 8 bases and J 0 bases, leaving 7 bases between the germline ends. Genomic DNA per cell subset filled all wells of several immunoSEQ plates. Assay used: immunoSEQ multiplex PCR; TCRdb lists only in-frame clones, some missing. This table holds fewer than 3 million clones, 85% to 95% found once. This TCR came from a man aged 18 to 29 in good health. Some clones in this sample may be carry-over from other donors' samples. Specimen: naive CD4+ T cells from PBMCs. Indicated subset: CD45RA+ positively selected. The chain couples TRBV20-1 to TRBJ1-1, with no clear D. The CDR3 DNA is TGCAGTTCCAGAGTGAACACTGAAGCTTTCTTT. Amino acid sequence: CSSRVNTEAFF.